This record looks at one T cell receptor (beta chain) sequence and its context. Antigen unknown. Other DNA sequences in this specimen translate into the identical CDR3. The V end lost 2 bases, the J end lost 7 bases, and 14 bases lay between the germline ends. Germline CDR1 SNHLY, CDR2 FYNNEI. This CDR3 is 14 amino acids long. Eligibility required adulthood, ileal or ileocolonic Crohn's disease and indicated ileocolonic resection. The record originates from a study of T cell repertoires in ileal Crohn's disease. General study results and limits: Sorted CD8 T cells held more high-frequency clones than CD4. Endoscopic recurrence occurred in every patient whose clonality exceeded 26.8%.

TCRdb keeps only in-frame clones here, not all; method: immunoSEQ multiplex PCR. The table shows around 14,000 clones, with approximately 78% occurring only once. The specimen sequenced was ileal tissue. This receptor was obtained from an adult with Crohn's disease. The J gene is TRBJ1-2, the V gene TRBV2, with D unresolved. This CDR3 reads CASSEKKSGAGYTF. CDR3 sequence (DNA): TGTGCCAGCAGTGAAAAAAAGTCAGGTGCTGGCTACACCTTC.